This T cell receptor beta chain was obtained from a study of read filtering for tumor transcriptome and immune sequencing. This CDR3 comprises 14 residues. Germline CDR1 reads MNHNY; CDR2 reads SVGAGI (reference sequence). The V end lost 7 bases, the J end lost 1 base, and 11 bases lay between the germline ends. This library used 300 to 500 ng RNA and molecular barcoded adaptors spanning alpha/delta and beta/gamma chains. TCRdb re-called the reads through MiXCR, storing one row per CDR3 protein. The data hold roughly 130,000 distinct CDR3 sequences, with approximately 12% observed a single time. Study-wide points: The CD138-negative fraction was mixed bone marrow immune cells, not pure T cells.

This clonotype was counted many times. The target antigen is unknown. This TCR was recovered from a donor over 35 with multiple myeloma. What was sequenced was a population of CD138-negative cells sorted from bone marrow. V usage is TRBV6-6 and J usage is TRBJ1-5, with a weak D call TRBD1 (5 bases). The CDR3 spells CASKGRGSNQPQHF. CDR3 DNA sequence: TGTGCCAGCAAGGGTCGGGGGAGCAATCAGCCCCAGCATTTT.